This T cell receptor beta chain was identified during a study of cytotoxic CD8 clonotypes in ibrutinib-treated CLL. Across the study: Enrolment comprised eleven to twelve relapsed/refractory and roughly 15 treatment-naive patients; under 18 were IGHV unmutated.

Points on this clone: Antigen unknown.

Whole-study findings and limits: Elevated clonality accompanied ibrutinib response, with a return toward baseline values at progression. Clonotypes that were public were uncommon, and they contracted or stayed stable on treatment.

V was cut by 6 bases and J by 10 bases, with 15 bases left in between. Germline V gives CDR1 SGHNT, CDR2 YENEEA. The CDR3 length is 12 residues. Assay used: immunoSEQ multiplex PCR; TCRdb lists only in-frame clones, some missing. The sample yields 250,000 to 350,000 clones, about 72% seen once. The receptor's source is a human donor with chronic lymphocytic leukemia. The chain is built from TRBV11-3 and TRBJ1-1, with no clear D. Here the sequenced sample was PBMCs, taken at disease progression, from a patient treated with ibrutinib. The CDR3 DNA sequence: TGTGCCAGCAGTTCAAATGGGGTGATAGCTTTCTTT. This sequence encodes CASSSNGVIAFF.